This T cell receptor (beta chain) was captured in a study of spatial heterogeneity in lung cancer. Across the whole study: There were consistently more beta-chain sequences detected than alpha-chain sequences.

Time point noted: sample taken at primary tumor resection. A total of 72 untreated early-stage non-small cell lung cancer patients served as donors. In each case, whole RNA from tumor, nontumor lung or frozen PBMC was sequenced unsorted. This CDR3 spans 12 amino acids. Trimming took 6 bases from V and 3 from J, leaving 9 bases between them. This clonotype was seen a few times. A distinct unique molecular identifier was carried by each TCR cDNA molecule. MiXCR was run by TCRdb on the 5' RACE reads, yielding one entry per CDR3 protein. The sample consists of 950 to 1,500 distinct CDR3 sequences, 25% to 30% of them appearing once.

The sequencing used normal lung tissue next to the tumor, collected at surgery. This chain joins TRBV12-3 or TRBV12-4 and TRBJ2-7; D remains unclear. The receptor was isolated from a female donor with early-stage non-small cell lung cancer. CDR3 in amino acids: CASSTDGYEQYF. CDR3 nucleotide sequence: TGTGCCAGCAGCACCGACGGCTACGAGCAGTACTTC.